This TCR beta chain came from a study of blood T cell repertoires in COVID-19. Study information: Some COVID-19 samples were acute and others convalescent; all came from the United States, Italy and Spain. T cells, B-cell-depleted T cells, or PBMCs provided the cDNA or gDNA that served as material.

Profiled with immunoSEQ multiplex PCR; TCRdb holds only in-frame clones, not every one. The sample contains hundreds of thousands of clones, around 91% of which appear only once. This CDR3 is 15 amino acids long. V was clipped by 4 bases and J by 3 bases; unmatched bases: 9. Germline V gene sequence: CDR1 SGHNT, CDR2 YYREEE (reference sequence). The age range of participants was 18 to 89 years, with residence in about two dozen US areas. The sequenced material came from PBMCs or T cells enriched from blood (not recorded which). This clonotype originated in a woman aged 18-35 years who had recovered from COVID-19. This chain joins TRBV5-4 and TRBJ1-2; TRBD1 matches 7 bases. The CDR3 DNA sequence: TGTGCCAGCAGCGCGGGACAGCGACTTTACTATGGCTACACCTTC. It codes for CASSAGQRLYYGYTF.